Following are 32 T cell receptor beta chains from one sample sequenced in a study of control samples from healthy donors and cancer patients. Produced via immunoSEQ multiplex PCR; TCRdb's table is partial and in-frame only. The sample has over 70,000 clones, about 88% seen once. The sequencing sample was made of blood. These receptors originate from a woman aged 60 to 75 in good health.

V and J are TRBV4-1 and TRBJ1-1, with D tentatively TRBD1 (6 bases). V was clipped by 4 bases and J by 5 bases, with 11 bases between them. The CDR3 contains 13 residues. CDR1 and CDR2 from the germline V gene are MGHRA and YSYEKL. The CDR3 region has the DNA TGCGCCAGCAGCCGACAAGGGGGGACTGAAGCTTTCTTT. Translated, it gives CASSRQGGTEAFF.

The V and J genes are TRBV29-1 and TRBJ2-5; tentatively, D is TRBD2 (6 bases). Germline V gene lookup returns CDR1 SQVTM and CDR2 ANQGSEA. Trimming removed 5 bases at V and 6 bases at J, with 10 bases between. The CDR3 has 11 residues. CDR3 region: CSVPGVKTQYF. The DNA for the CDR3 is TGCAGCGTTCCGGGAGTTAAGACCCAGTACTTC.

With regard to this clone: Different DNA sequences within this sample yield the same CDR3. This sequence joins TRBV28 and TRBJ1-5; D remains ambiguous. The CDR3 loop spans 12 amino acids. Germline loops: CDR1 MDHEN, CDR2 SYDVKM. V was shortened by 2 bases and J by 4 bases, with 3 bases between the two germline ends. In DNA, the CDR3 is TGTGCCAGCAGTTTAGTTAATCAGCCCCAGCATTTT. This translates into CASSLVNQPQHF. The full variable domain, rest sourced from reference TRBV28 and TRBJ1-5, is DVKVTQSSRYLVKRTGEKVFLECVQDMDHENMFWYRQDPGLGLRLIYFSYDVKMKEKGDIPEGYSVSREKKERFSLILESASTNQTSMYLCASSLVNQPQHFGDGTRLSIL.

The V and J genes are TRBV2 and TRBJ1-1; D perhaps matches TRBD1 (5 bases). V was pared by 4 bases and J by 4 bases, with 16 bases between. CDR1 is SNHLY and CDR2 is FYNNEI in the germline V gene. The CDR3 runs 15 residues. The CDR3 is CASSVWGTRSTEAFF. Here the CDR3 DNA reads TGTGCCAGCAGTGTCTGGGGGACCCGGAGCACTGAAGCTTTCTTT. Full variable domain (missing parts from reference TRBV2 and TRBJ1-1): EPEVTQTPSHQVTQMGQEVILRCVPISNHLYFYWYRQILGQKVEFLVSFYNNEISEKSEIFDDQFSVERPDGSNFTLKIRSTKLEDSAMYFCASSVWGTRSTEAFFGQGTRLTVV.

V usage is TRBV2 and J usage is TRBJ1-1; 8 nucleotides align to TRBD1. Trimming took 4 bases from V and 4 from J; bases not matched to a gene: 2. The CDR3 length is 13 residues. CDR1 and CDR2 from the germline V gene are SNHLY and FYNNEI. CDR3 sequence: CASSVDRGTEAFF. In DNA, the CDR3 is TGTGCCAGCAGTGTCGACAGGGGCACTGAAGCTTTCTTT.

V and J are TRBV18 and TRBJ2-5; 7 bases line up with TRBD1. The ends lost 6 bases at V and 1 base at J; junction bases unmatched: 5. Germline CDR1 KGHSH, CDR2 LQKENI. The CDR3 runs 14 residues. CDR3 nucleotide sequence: TGTGCCAGCTCGGAGAACAGGGGCCAAGAGACCCAGTACTTC. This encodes CASSENRGQETQYF.

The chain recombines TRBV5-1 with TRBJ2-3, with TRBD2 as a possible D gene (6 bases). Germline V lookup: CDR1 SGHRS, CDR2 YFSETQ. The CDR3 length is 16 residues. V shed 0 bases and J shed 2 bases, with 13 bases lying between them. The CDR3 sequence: CASSLVLGGFTDTQYF. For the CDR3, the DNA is TGCGCCAGCAGCTTGGTTCTCGGAGGGTTCACAGATACGCAGTATTTT.

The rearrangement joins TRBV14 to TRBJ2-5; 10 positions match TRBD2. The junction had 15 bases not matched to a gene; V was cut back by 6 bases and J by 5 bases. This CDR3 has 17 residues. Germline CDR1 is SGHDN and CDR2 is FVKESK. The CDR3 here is CASSPRWLAGAYETQYF. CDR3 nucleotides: TGTGCCAGCAGTCCAAGATGGCTAGCGGGGGCCTACGAGACCCAGTACTTC.

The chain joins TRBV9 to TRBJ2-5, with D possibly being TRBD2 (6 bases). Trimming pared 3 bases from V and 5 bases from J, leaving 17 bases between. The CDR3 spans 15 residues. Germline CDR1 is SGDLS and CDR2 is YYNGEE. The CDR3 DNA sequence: TGTGCCAGCAGCGCCCGGCCGAGTGGAGGGGAGACCCAGTACTTC. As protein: CASSARPSGGETQYF.

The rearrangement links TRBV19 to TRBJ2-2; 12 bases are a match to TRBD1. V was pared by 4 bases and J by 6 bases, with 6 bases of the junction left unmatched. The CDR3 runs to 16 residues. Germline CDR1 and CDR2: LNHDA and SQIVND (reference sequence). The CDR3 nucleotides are TGTGCCAGTAGTAGGGGACAGGGGGCGAGCGCCGGGGAGCTGTTTTTT. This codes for CASSRGQGASAGELFF. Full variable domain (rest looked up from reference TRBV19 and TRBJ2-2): DGGITQSPKYLFRKEGQNVTLSCEQNLNHDAMYWYRQDPGQGLRLIYYSQIVNDFQKGDIAEGYSVSREKKESFPLTVTSAQKNPTAFYLCASSRGQGASAGELFFGEGSRLTVL.

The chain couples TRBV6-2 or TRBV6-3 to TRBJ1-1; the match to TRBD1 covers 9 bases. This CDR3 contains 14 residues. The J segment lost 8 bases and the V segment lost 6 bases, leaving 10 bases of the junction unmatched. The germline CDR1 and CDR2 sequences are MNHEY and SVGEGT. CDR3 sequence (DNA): TGTGCCAGCAGCCAAGAAAACAGGGGGCCGGAAGCTTTCTTT. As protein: CASSQENRGPEAFF.

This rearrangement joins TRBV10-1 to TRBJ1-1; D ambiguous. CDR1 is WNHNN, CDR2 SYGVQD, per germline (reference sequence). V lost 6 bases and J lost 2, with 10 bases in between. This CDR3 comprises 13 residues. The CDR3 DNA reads TGCGCCAGCAGGCGGATCCGTAACACTGAAGCTTTCTTT. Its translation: CASRRIRNTEAFF.

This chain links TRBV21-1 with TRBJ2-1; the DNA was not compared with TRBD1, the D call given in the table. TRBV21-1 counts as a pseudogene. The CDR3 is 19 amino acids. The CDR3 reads CASSKEQFGQGLWYNEQFF. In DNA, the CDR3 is TGTGCCAGCAGCAAAGAACAATTCGGGCAGGGGTTGTGGTACAATGAGCAGTTCTTC.

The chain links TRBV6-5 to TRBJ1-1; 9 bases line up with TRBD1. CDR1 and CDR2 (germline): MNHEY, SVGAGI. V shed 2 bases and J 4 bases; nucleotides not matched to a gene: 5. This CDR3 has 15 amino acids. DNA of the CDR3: TGTGCCAGCAGTTACCCGGGACAGGGTGGCACTGAAGCTTTCTTT. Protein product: CASSYPGQGGTEAFF.

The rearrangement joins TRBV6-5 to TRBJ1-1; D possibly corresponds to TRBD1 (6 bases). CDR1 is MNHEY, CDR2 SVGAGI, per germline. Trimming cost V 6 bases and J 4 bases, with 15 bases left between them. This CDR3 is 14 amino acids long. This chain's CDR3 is CASSPQGRATEAFF. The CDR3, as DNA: TGTGCCAGCAGCCCACAGGGAAGGGCCACTGAAGCTTTCTTT.

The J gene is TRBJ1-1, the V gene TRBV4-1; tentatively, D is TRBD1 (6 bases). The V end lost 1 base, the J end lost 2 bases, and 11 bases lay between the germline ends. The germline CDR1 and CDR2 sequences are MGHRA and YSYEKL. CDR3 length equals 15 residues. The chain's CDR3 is CASSQGEGDNTEAFF. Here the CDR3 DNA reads TGCGCCAGCAGCCAAGGGGAGGGGGACAACACTGAAGCTTTCTTT.

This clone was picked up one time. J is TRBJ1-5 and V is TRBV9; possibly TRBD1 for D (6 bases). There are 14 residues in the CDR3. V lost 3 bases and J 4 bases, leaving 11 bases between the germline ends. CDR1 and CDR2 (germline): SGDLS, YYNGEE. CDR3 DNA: TGTGCCAGCAGCGCCGGGACACAAAATCAGCCCCAGCATTTT. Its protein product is CASSAGTQNQPQHF.

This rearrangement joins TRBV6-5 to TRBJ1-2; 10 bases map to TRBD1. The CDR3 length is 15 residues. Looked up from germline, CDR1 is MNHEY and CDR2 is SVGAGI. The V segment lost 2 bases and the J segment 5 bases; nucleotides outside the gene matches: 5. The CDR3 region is CASSYALGQGYGYTF. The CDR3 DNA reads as TGTGCCAGCAGTTACGCTCTGGGACAGGGGTATGGCTACACCTTC.

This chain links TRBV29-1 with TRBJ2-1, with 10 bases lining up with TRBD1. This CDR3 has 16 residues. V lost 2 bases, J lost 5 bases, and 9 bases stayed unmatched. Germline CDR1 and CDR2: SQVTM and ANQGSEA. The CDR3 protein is CSVEPGTGESHNEQFF. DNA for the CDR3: TGCAGCGTTGAACCCGGGACAGGGGAAAGTCACAATGAGCAGTTCTTC.

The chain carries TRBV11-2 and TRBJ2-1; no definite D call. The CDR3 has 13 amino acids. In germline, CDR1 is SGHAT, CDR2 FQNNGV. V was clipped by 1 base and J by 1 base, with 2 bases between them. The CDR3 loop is CASSLGSYNEQFF. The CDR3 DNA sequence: TGTGCCAGCAGCTTAGGGTCCTACAATGAGCAGTTCTTC.

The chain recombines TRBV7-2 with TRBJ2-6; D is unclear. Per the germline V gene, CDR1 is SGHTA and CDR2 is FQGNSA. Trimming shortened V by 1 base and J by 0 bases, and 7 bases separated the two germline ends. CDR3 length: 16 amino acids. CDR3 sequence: CASSLGSTSGANVLTF. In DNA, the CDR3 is TGTGCCAGCAGCTTAGGGTCAACCTCTGGGGCCAACGTCCTGACTTTC.

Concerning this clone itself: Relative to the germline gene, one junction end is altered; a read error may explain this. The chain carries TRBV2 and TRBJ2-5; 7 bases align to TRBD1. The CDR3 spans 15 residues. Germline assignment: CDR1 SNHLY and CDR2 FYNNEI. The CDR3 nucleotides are TGTGCCAGCAGGGAAGGGACAGTCGGCCGGGAGACCCAGTACTTC. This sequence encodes CASREGTVGRETQYF. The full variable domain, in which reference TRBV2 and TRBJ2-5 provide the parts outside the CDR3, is EPEVTQTPSHQVTQMGQEVILRCVPISNHLYFYWYRQILGQKVEFLVSFYNNEISEKSEIFDDQFSVERPDGSNFTLKIRSTKLEDSAMYFCASREGTVGRETQYFGPGTRLLVL.

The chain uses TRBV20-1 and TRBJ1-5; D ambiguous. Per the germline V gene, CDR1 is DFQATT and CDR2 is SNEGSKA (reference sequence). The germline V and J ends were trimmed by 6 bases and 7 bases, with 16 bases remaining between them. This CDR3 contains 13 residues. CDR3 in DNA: TGCAGTGCCAGTCTTAATGTGGGCCAGCCCCAGCATTTT. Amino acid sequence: CSASLNVGQPQHF.

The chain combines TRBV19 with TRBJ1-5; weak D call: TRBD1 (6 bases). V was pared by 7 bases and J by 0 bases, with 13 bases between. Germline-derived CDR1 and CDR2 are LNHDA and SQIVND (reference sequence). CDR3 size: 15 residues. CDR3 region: CASKAGAYSNQPQHF. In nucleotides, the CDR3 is TGTGCCAGTAAAGCGGGGGCATATAGCAATCAGCCCCAGCATTTT.

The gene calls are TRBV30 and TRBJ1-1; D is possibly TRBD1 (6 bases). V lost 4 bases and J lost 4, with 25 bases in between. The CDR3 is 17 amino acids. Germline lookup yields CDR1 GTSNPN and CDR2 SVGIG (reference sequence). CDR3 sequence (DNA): TGTGCCTGGATAGGTGGGGGGGCAGCCCGTATCGGCACTGAAGCTTTCTTT. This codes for CAWIGGGAARIGTEAFF.

The CDR3, as DNA: TGTGCCAGCAGTTTTCAGGGGGCAGGGAACACTGAAGCTTTCTTT. Amino acid sequence: CASSFQGAGNTEAFF. The chain is built from TRBV27 and TRBJ1-1, with 8 bases identical to TRBD1. Germline CDR1 is MNHEY and CDR2 is SMNVEV (reference sequence). The CDR3 is made up of 15 amino acids. The V segment lost 3 bases and the J segment 1 base; nucleotides outside the gene matches: 4.

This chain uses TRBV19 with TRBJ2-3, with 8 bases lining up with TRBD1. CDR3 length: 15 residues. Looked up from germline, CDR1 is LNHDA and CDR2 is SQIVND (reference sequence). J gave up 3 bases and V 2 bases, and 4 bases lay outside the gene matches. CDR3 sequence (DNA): TGTGCCAGTAGTATACAGGGGGCGCGGACAGATACGCAGTATTTT. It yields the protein CASSIQGARTDTQYF.

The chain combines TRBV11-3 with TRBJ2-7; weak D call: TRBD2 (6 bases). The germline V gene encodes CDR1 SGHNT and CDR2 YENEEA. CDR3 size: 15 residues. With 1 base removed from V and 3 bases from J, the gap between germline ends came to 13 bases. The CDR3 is CASSLGGGTVYEQYF. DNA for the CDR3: TGTGCCAGCAGCTTAGGTGGAGGGACGGTCTACGAGCAGTACTTC.

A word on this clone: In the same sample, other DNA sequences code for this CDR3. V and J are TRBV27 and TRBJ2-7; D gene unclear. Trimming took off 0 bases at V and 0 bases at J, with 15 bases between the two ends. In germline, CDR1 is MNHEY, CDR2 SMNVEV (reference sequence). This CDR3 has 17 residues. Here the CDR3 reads CASSLSGLSKSSYEQYF. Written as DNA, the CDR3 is TGTGCCAGCAGTTTATCAGGTCTCAGTAAAAGCTCCTACGAGCAGTACTTC.

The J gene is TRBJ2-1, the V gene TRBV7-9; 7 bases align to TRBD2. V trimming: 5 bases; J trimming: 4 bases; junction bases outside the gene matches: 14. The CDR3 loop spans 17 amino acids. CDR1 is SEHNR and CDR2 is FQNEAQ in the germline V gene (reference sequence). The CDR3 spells CASSPPPRLAVYNEQFF. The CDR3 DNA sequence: TGTGCCAGCAGCCCCCCACCCAGACTAGCAGTATACAATGAGCAGTTCTTC.

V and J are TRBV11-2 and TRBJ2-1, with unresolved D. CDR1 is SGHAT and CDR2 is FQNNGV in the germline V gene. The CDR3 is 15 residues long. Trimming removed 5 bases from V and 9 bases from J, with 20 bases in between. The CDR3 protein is CASSRSGPVRIEQFF. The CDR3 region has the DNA TGTGCCAGCAGCAGATCCGGGCCGGTACGTATTGAGCAGTTCTTC.

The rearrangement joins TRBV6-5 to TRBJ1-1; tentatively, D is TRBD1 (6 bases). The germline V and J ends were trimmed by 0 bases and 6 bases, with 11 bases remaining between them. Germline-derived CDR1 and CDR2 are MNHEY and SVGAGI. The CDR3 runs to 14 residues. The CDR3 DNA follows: TGTGCCAGCAGTTACTCACAGGGTACCGCTGAAGCTTTCTTT. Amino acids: CASSYSQGTAEAFF.